These 31 T cell receptor beta chains were sequenced from one sample in a study of regulatory T cells in long-lasting Graves disease. The time point is: persistent/refractory GD, antithyroid drugs over 5 years with positive TRAb. RNA extracted from PBMCs served as the sequencing template. Arm-PCR of CDR3 regions with iRepertoire HTBI primers generated TCR beta libraries. MiXCR, run by TCRdb on the multiplex PCR reads, gives a single entry per CDR3 protein. The sample contains 350,000 to 450,000 distinct CDR3 sequences, under 25% of which appear only once. This specimen was peripheral blood mononuclear cells (PBMCs), taken when the disease was refractory, from a patient treated with antithyroid drugs. The source is a female donor with Graves disease.

This clonotype was recorded a few times. A much larger clone is a single base away; this may be a read error. The CDR3 nucleotides read TGTGCCAGCAGGATACAGGGCTACGAGCAGTACTTC. Protein: CASRIQGYEQYF. This sequence joins TRBV5-5 and TRBJ2-7; maybe TRBD1 (6 bases). The ends were cut back, 5 bases at V and 3 bases at J, with 9 bases in the middle. CDR3 length: 12 amino acids. Germline-derived CDR1 and CDR2 are SGHKS and YYEKEE (reference sequence).

This clonotype showed up just once. This may arise from a read error, as a much more abundant clone is one base away. V and J are TRBV29-1 and TRBJ2-5, with D perhaps TRBD1 (6 bases). Germline V CDR1 and CDR2: SQVTM, ANQGSEA. The CDR3 covers 16 residues. The CDR3 here is CSVELYRVQGQGTQYF. Written as DNA, the CDR3 is TGCAGCGTTGAACTTTACCGGGTTCAGGGACAAGGGACCCAGTACTTC.

V gene TRBV6-9 combines with J gene TRBJ2-1, with TRBD1 as a possible D gene (5 bases). Trimming removed 3 bases from V and 9 bases from J, with 9 bases in between. The germline V gene has CDR1 MNHGY and CDR2 SVAAGI. The CDR3 length is 12 residues. The CDR3 protein is CASSYQGREQFF. In DNA, the CDR3 is TGTGCCAGCAGTTACCAGGGCCGTGAGCAGTTCTTC.

This clonotype was seen ten or more times. The chain combines TRBV29-1 with TRBJ1-2; 11 bases agree with TRBD1. Germline V gene data show CDR1 as SQVTM and CDR2 as ANQGSEA. The CDR3 is made up of 13 amino acids. J lost 5 bases, V lost 4 bases, and 3 bases had no gene match. This CDR3 reads CSVGTGGKYGYTF. CDR3 sequence (DNA): TGCAGCGTTGGGACAGGGGGCAAATATGGCTACACCTTC. The whole variable domain, remainder taken from reference TRBV29-1 and TRBJ1-2, is SAVISQKPSRDICQRGTSLTIQCQVDSQVTMMFWYRQQPGQSLTLIATANQGSEATYESGFVIDKFPISRPNLTFSTLTVSNMSPEDSSIYLCSVGTGGKYGYTFGSGTRLTVV.

The chain combines TRBV29-1 with TRBJ2-6; tentative D call: TRBD1 (5 bases). Trimming removed 6 bases from V and 1 base from J, with 13 bases in between. The CDR3 covers 15 residues. Germline V gene data show CDR1 as SQVTM and CDR2 as ANQGSEA. CDR3 sequence reads: CSVKETVSGANVLTF. For the CDR3, the DNA is TGCAGCGTAAAGGAGACAGTTTCTGGGGCCAACGTCCTGACTTTC. The full variable domain, completed using reference TRBV29-1 and TRBJ2-6, is SAVISQKPSRDICQRGTSLTIQCQVDSQVTMMFWYRQQPGQSLTLIATANQGSEATYESGFVIDKFPISRPNLTFSTLTVSNMSPEDSSIYLCSVKETVSGANVLTFGAGSRLTVL.

This clonotype was recorded many times. The rearrangement joins TRBV27 to TRBJ1-1; D unclear. The CDR3 is made up of 14 amino acids. Germline loops: CDR1 MNHEY, CDR2 SMNVEV (reference sequence). Trimming cost V 6 bases and J 0 bases, with 11 bases left between them. DNA of the CDR3: TGTGCCAGCAGCTTGGTTGGGTTGAACACTGAAGCTTTCTTT. This translates into CASSLVGLNTEAFF.

This clonotype was detected only a few times. The genes are TRBV7-9 and TRBJ2-7, with TRBD1 matching 7 bases. V lost 7 bases and J lost 2; bases outside the gene matches: 8. Germline lookup yields CDR1 SEHNR and CDR2 FQNEAQ (reference sequence). The CDR3 consists of 14 residues. For the CDR3, the DNA is TGTGCCAGCACCCAGGGACAGCCAACCTACGAGCAGTACTTC. This sequence encodes CASTQGQPTYEQYF. Full variable domain (missing parts from reference TRBV7-9 and TRBJ2-7): DTGVSQNPRHKITKRGQNVTFRCDPISEHNRLYWYRQTLGQGPEFLTYFQNEAQLEKSRLLSDRFSAERPKGSFSTLEIQRTEQGDSAMYLCASTQGQPTYEQYFGPGTRLTVT.

In DNA form, the CDR3 reads TGCAGTGCTAGAGATTTAGCGGGGAGGGGCTATGGCTACACCTTC. It translates to CSARDLAGRGYGYTF. The rearrangement uses TRBV20-1 and TRBJ1-2, with D tentatively TRBD1 (5 bases). Germline values: CDR1 DFQATT, CDR2 SNEGSKA (reference sequence). Trimming cost V 0 bases and J 4 bases, with 15 bases left between them. The CDR3 length is 15 residues.

This clonotype was picked up one time. A clone one base away is much larger, so this may be a read error. The J gene is TRBJ2-5, the V gene TRBV15; 12 nucleotides line up with TRBD2. Germline V gene sequence: CDR1 LNHNV, CDR2 YYDKDF (reference sequence). This CDR3 is 15 amino acids long. CDR3 loop: CAASRLGLAGETQYF. The CDR3 DNA reads TGTGCCGCCAGCAGATTGGGACTAGCGGGAGAGACCCAGTACTTC.

CDR3 nucleotide sequence: TGTGCCACTGGGGAAAGCTTAGCCAAAAACATTCAGTACTTC. This translates into CATGESLAKNIQYF. The gene calls are TRBV19 and TRBJ2-4; D gene unclear. V lost 10 bases to trimming and J lost 0 bases, with 13 bases between them. Germline CDR1 LNHDA, CDR2 SQIVND (reference sequence). This CDR3 comprises 14 residues.

This clonotype was detected once. The chain links TRBV29-1 to TRBJ2-1, with D maybe TRBD2 (7 bases). Trimming removed 1 base from V and 8 bases from J, with 21 bases in between. CDR1 and CDR2 from the germline V gene are SQVTM and ANQGSEA. The CDR3 consists of 16 residues. The CDR3 sequence: CSVEGLRGRAFDEQFF. CDR3 in DNA: TGCAGCGTTGAAGGCTTGAGGGGGAGGGCGTTTGATGAGCAGTTCTTC.

This clonotype was picked up a small number of times. The rearrangement joins TRBV27 to TRBJ2-7; 10 bases line up with TRBD1. J was trimmed by 4 bases and V by 6 bases; bases with no gene match: 6. The CDR3 is 14 residues long. From germline, CDR1 is MNHEY and CDR2 SMNVEV (reference sequence). CDR3 in amino acids: CASSMTGGPYEQYF. As DNA, the CDR3 is TGTGCCAGCAGCATGACAGGGGGCCCGTACGAGCAGTACTTC.

This clonotype came up a few times. V is TRBV28 and J is TRBJ2-7; D remains ambiguous. The germline V gene encodes CDR1 MDHEN and CDR2 SYDVKM. The CDR3 sequence is 12 residues long. Trimming left V 8 bases short and J 3 bases short, with 11 bases between. CDR3 sequence (DNA): TGTGCCAGCGGCCGGCTGCTCTACGAGCAGTACTTC. Translating gives CASGRLLYEQYF.

This clonotype was seen at least ten times. V and J are TRBV28 and TRBJ2-5; D tentatively reads TRBD1 or TRBD2 (5 bases each). V lost 4 bases, J lost 0 bases, and 12 bases lay in between. Germline values: CDR1 MDHEN, CDR2 SYDVKM. This CDR3 has 15 amino acids. CDR3: CASSSRDVYQETQYF. DNA for the CDR3: TGTGCCAGCAGTTCTAGGGACGTCTACCAAGAGACCCAGTACTTC.

For the CDR3, the DNA is TGTGCCAGCAGCTTAAGTGTGACTAGCGGTACGCAGTATTTT. This translates into CASSLSVTSGTQYF. The rearrangement uses TRBV7-2 and TRBJ2-3; 9 bases map to TRBD2. Trimming at V came to 2 bases and at J to 8 bases, leaving 5 bases not matched to a gene. Germline V gene sequence: CDR1 SGHTA, CDR2 FQGNSA. This CDR3 has 14 amino acids. The variable domain in full, completed from reference TRBV7-2 and TRBJ2-3, reads GAGVSQSPSNKVTEKGKDVELRCDPISGHTALYWYRQSLGQGLEFLIYFQGNSAPDKSGLPSDRFSAERTGGSVSTLTIQRTQQEDSAVYLCASSLSVTSGTQYFGPGTRLTVL.

The rearrangement uses TRBV24-1 and TRBJ2-6, with D perhaps being TRBD1 or TRBD2 (6 bases each). The CDR3 has 15 amino acids. CDR1 is KGHDR, CDR2 SFDVKD, per germline. The V end lost 7 bases, the J end lost 2 bases, and 11 bases lay between the germline ends. The CDR3 loop reads CATSIRGPGANVLTF. CDR3 sequence (DNA): TGTGCCACCAGCATACGGGGGCCTGGGGCCAACGTCCTGACTTTC.

This clonotype was counted many times. The chain uses TRBV2 and TRBJ1-2; 8 positions match TRBD1. The CDR3 spans 12 residues. V lost 6 bases, J lost 8 bases, and 5 bases stayed unmatched. From germline, CDR1 is SNHLY and CDR2 FYNNEI. The CDR3 loop reads CASSKRQGGYTF. The CDR3 coding sequence is TGTGCCAGCAGCAAAAGACAGGGGGGCTACACCTTC.

This clonotype has a handful of counts. This sequence joins TRBV19 and TRBJ1-1; D is perhaps TRBD1 (5 bases). V shed 5 bases and J shed 1 base, with 14 bases lying between them. The CDR3 totals 15 residues. The germline CDR1 and CDR2 sequences are LNHDA and SQIVND (reference sequence). In DNA form, the CDR3 reads TGTGCCAGTAGTTTTACGACAGAGCCGAACACTGAAGCTTTCTTT. It is translated as CASSFTTEPNTEAFF.

For this clonotype: Its ends do not fully match the called genes, so a read error is possible. J is TRBJ2-5 and V is TRBV14, with TRBD2 identical over 7 bases. The CDR3 spans 14 residues. The germline V gene has CDR1 SGHDN and CDR2 FVKESK. Here the CDR3 DNA reads TGTGCCAGCAGCCAACTCGGACTAGAAGAGACCCAATACTTC. Protein: CASSQLGLEETQYF. Full variable domain (missing parts from reference TRBV14 and TRBJ2-5): EAGVTQFPSHSVIEKGQTVTLRCDPISGHDNLYWYRRVMGKEIKFLLHFVKESKQDESGMPNNRFLAERTGGTYSTLKVQPAELEDSGVYFCASSQLGLEETQYFGPGTRLLVL.

V and J are TRBV27 and TRBJ2-3; 7 nucleotides align to TRBD1. Germline trimming cut 3 bases from V and 1 base from J; bases unmatched to any gene: 16. The CDR3 has 19 amino acids. Germline V gives CDR1 MNHEY, CDR2 SMNVEV (reference sequence). CDR3 sequence (DNA): TGTGCCAGCAGTTTTAAGACTCTGACGACAGGGTGGGGCACAGATACGCAGTATTTT. Encoded protein: CASSFKTLTTGWGTDTQYF.

This chain joins TRBV6-2 or TRBV6-3 and TRBJ2-7; 9 nucleotides agree with TRBD1. The CDR3 spans 14 residues. Per germline, CDR1 MNHEY and CDR2 SVGEGT. J gave up 2 bases and V 10 bases, and 9 bases lay outside the gene matches. The CDR3 spells CATKDRGTTYEQYF. CDR3 DNA: TGTGCCACCAAGGACAGGGGTACAACCTACGAGCAGTACTTC.

This clonotype was observed a handful of times. The genes are TRBV7-9 and TRBJ2-7; a weak D match, TRBD2 (5 bases). This CDR3 spans 13 amino acids. Per the germline V gene, CDR1 is SEHNR and CDR2 is FQNEAQ (reference sequence). With 3 bases removed from V and 5 bases from J, the gap between germline ends came to 11 bases. The CDR3 spells CASSFEGSDEQYF. For the CDR3, the DNA is TGTGCCAGCAGCTTTGAGGGTTCGGACGAGCAGTACTTC.

This chain joins TRBV7-9 and TRBJ2-7; 11 bases are a match to TRBD2. Germline CDR1 and CDR2: SEHNR and FQNEAQ (reference sequence). Unmatched junction bases numbered 4, after V lost 3 bases and J lost 0 bases. The CDR3 spans 16 residues. CDR3: CASSFPTSGNSYEQYF. The CDR3 region has the DNA TGTGCCAGCAGCTTCCCGACTAGCGGGAACTCCTACGAGCAGTACTTC.

The chain joins TRBV29-1 to TRBJ2-7; 9 nucleotides match TRBD1. The ends lost 6 bases at V and 4 bases at J; junction bases unmatched: 7. There are 13 residues in the CDR3. Per the germline V gene, CDR1 is SQVTM and CDR2 is ANQGSEA. Here the CDR3 reads CSVGSGTGYEQYF. The CDR3 DNA reads TGCAGCGTGGGGTCCGGGACAGGGTACGAGCAGTACTTC.

This clonotype occurred a few times. J is TRBJ1-1 and V is TRBV20-1; D ambiguous. Germline values: CDR1 DFQATT, CDR2 SNEGSKA (reference sequence). The CDR3 covers 14 residues. The V end lost 4 bases, the J end lost 0 bases, and 12 bases lay between the germline ends. Here the CDR3 DNA reads TGCAGTGCTAAAGGGCCGGGGATGAACACTGAAGCTTTCTTT. Translating it yields CSAKGPGMNTEAFF.

The table lists this clonotype with many counts. This chain links TRBV24-1 with TRBJ2-5; 11 bases agree with TRBD2. The CDR3 sequence is 15 residues long. The V gene end was trimmed by 4 bases and the J gene end by 5 bases; junction bases not matched to a gene: 5. Germline lookup yields CDR1 KGHDR and CDR2 SFDVKD. The CDR3 loop is CATSDPTSGSETQYF. DNA for the CDR3: TGTGCCACCAGTGACCCAACTAGCGGGAGTGAGACCCAGTACTTC.

Points on this clonotype: The DNA is omitted, as the CDR3 cannot be located on it reliably, and the CDR3 follows TCRdb's listing. This sequence joins TRBV27 and TRBJ2-7. The CDR3 is 16 residues long, counting both termini. Per the germline V gene, CDR1 is MNHEY and CDR2 is SMNVEV (reference sequence). This CDR3 is CASSSSAIEFSYEQYF.

V gene TRBV12-3 or TRBV12-4 combines with J gene TRBJ2-1, with D tentatively TRBD1 or TRBD2 (5 bases each). The CDR3 runs to 16 residues. With 6 bases removed from V and 5 bases from J, the gap between germline ends came to 20 bases. CDR3 amino acids: CASRTGPRLNNNEQFF. CDR3 coding DNA: TGTGCCAGCAGGACGGGACCGAGGCTTAATAACAATGAGCAGTTCTTC.

Worth noting for this clonotype: A read error is possible here, since a much larger clone lies one base away. The V gene is TRBV6-5, the J gene TRBJ2-7; possible D gene TRBD2, 6 bases. CDR3 length: 15 residues. CDR1 and CDR2 from the germline V gene are MNHEY and SVGAGI. In DNA, the CDR3 is TGTGCCAGCAGGTACTCGGCAGGGACTTCGTACGAGCAGTACTTC. Amino acid sequence: CASRYSAGTSYEQYF.

V gene TRBV4-1 combines with J gene TRBJ1-5; D not resolved. The germline V gene has CDR1 MGHRA and CDR2 YSYEKL. Trimming removed 2 bases at V and 2 bases at J, with 10 bases between. There are 15 residues in the CDR3. Here the CDR3 reads CASSQRHLGNQPQHF. The CDR3 DNA sequence: TGCGCCAGCAGCCAACGACATCTTGGCAATCAGCCCCAGCATTTT.

Many counts were recorded for this clonotype. V usage is TRBV11-2 and J usage is TRBJ2-5; weak D call: TRBD2 (7 bases). Trimming stripped 6 bases from V and 4 bases from J, with 18 bases between. The CDR3 length is 15 residues. CDR1 is SGHAT and CDR2 is FQNNGV in the germline V gene. The CDR3 is CASRFRGGAGETQYF. CDR3 DNA sequence: TGTGCCAGCAGATTTAGGGGGGGGGCGGGAGAGACCCAGTACTTC. The complete variable domain, with remaining parts taken from reference TRBV11-2 and TRBJ2-5, reads EAGVAQSPRYKIIEKRQSVAFWCNPISGHATLYWYQQILGQGPKLLIQFQNNGVVDDSQLPKDRFSAERLKGVDSTLKIQPAKLEDSAVYLCASRFRGGAGETQYFGPGTRLLVL.